This T cell receptor beta chain was observed in a study of blood T cell repertoires in COVID-19. Study-level information: Italy, Spain and the United States were the sources of the convalescent and acute COVID-19 samples. Sample material is recorded as cDNA or gDNA derived from T cells, B-cell-depleted T cells, or PBMCs.

The table lists this clone with many counts. Produced via immunoSEQ multiplex PCR; TCRdb's table is partial and in-frame only. Of some 370,000 clones listed, approximately 87% were seen once; the top ten hold about 10%. The CDR3 runs to 14 residues. From germline, CDR1 is SGHNT and CDR2 YYREEE (reference sequence). Trimming took off 5 bases at V and 4 bases at J, with 15 bases between the two ends. The receptor was derived from a woman aged 25-40 years with COVID-19, enrolled during active disease. Sequenced: peripheral blood. This chain joins TRBV5-4 and TRBJ1-2, with D tentatively TRBD1 (5 bases). DNA for the CDR3: TGTGCCAGCAGAACCACCCTCGGGGGCTATGGCTACACCTTC. Residues: CASRTTLGGYGYTF.